A selection of T cell receptor beta chains follows, all from one sample in a study of T cells expressing NK-cell markers. TCRdb reprocessed the 5' RACE reads, keeping one entry per CDR3 protein, no DNA. This sample's table reports about 150,000 distinct CDR3 sequences. The material sequenced was blood T cells: a sorted CD56 or NKG2C T cell subset, CD4+ or CD8+ T cells, or bulk PBMC T cells (not recorded which). These receptors were obtained from a woman aged 45-59 years in good health. Both conserved end residues are part of each CDR3. Expanded clones get a size class; other rows say once, few or many, or leave the size out.

>TRBV29-1|-|TRBJ1-3
CSTFGQDGNTIYF
>TRBV9|-|TRBJ2-7
CASSDFRQQEQYF
>TRBV25-1|-|TRBJ1-1
CASSEFGTGLGDTEAFF
>TRBV6-5|-|TRBJ2-3
CASSSLGGSRRDTQYF
>TRBV5-5|-|TRBJ1-1
CASSIQGRNTEAFF
>TRBV6-5|-|TRBJ2-6
CASSPGFARANVLTF
>TRBV7-9|-|TRBJ2-2
CASSPSTANTGELFF
>TRBV4-1|-|TRBJ2-4
CASSPTRGAKNIQYF
>TRBV6-6|-|TRBJ2-5
CASSYNAQETQYF
>TRBV20-1|-|TRBJ2-3
CSTDRGSDTQYF
>TRBV19|-|TRBJ1-1
CASSMGKDTLGAFF
>TRBV3-1|-|TRBJ2-1
CASSQDGIFYNEQFF
>TRBV7-9|-|TRBJ2-3
CASSGNLAGGPVDTQYF
>TRBV27|-|TRBJ2-7
CASSPLDSTYEQYF
>TRBV15|-|TRBJ1-3
CATSTVAAETSGNTIYF
>TRBV5-6|-|TRBJ2-5
CASSPGLFAQYF
>TRBV25-1|-|TRBJ1-2
CASSPSTNYGYTF
>TRBV5-1|-|TRBJ2-1
CASSHATSGGPPNEQFF
>TRBV7-9|-|TRBJ2-7
CASSSSGRYYEQYF
>TRBV6-1|-|TRBJ1-5
CATIQKVLGADQPQHF
>TRBV12-3/TRBV12-4|-|TRBJ1-1
CASRAGQGTEAFF
>TRBV7-9|-|TRBJ2-5
CASSFSPVLAEETQYF
>TRBV29-1|-|TRBJ2-3
CSVEGLQGPPDTQYF
>TRBV4-1|-|TRBJ2-1
CASSQDSGRGNNEQFF
>TRBV20-1|-|TRBJ1-1
CAGGGANTEAFF
>TRBV3-1|-|TRBJ2-1
CASSQLARGGVEQFF
>TRBV4-2|-|TRBJ2-1
CARSQDARSEQFF
>TRBV6-5|-|TRBJ1-1
CASSSHMRTTEAFF
>TRBV4-1|-|TRBJ2-1
CASSQVEGNSYNEQFF
>TRBV19|-|TRBJ1-5
CASKLDRQWDVWQDQPQHF
>TRBV27|-|TRBJ2-3
CASSLTGVTDTQYF
>TRBV14|-|TRBJ2-5
CASSQDGRGRAGETQYF
>TRBV29-1|-|TRBJ2-5
CSVHTGDGETQYF
>TRBV11-3|-|TRBJ2-7
CASSLPGQGSYEQYF
>TRBV11-2|-|TRBJ2-1
CASSLVWGFQHNEQFF
>TRBV7-9|-|TRBJ1-1
CASSLGPKNTEAFF
>TRBV10-2|medium-sized|TRBJ1-1
CASSEGLIEAFF
>TRBV5-1|-|TRBJ2-7
CASSLTAYEQYF
>TRBV29-1|-|TRBJ1-1
CSVSLGLRTEAFF
>TRBV4-1|-|TRBJ2-5
CASSPPGDETQYF
>TRBV27|-|TRBJ1-1
CASSLSRRGWAEAFF
>TRBV6-1|-|TRBJ2-1
CAIKRGQAGYNEQFF